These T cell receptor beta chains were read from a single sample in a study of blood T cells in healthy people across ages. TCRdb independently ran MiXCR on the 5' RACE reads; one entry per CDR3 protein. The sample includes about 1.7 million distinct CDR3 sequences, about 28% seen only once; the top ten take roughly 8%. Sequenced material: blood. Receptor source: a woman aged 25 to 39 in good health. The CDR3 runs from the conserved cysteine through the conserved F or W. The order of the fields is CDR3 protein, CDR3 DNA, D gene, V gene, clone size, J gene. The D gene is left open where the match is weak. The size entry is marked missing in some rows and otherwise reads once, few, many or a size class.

cdr3_aa: CSVEDTFPGTINEQFF
cdr3_nt: TGCAGCGTTGAAGATACGTTTCCGGGCACGATCAATGAGCAGTTCTTC
d_call: .
v_call: TRBV29-1
clone_size: .
j_call: TRBJ2-1

cdr3_aa: CASSYRNEDEQYF
cdr3_nt: TGTGCCAGCAGTTACAGGAATGAGGACGAGCAGTACTTC
d_call: .
v_call: TRBV6-2/TRBV6-3
clone_size: .
j_call: TRBJ2-7

cdr3_aa: CASSQRDQPVRNEQFF
cdr3_nt: TGCGCCAGCAGCCAAAGAGACCAGCCCGTAAGAAATGAGCAGTTCTTC
d_call: .
v_call: TRBV4-1
clone_size: .
j_call: TRBJ2-1

cdr3_aa: CASSSISGVNTGERFF
cdr3_nt: TGTGCCAGCAGCTCAATTAGCGGGGTGAACACCGGGGAGCGGTTTTTT
d_call: TRBD2
v_call: TRBV7-2
clone_size: .
j_call: TRBJ2-2

cdr3_aa: CASSLESPRVNYGYTF
cdr3_nt: TGTGCCAGCAGCTTAGAAAGCCCCAGGGTCAACTATGGCTACACCTTC
d_call: .
v_call: TRBV7-2
clone_size: few
j_call: TRBJ1-2

cdr3_aa: CASSRTSGKINEQFF
cdr3_nt: TGTGCCAGCAGCCGGACTAGCGGGAAAATCAATGAGCAGTTCTTC
d_call: TRBD2
v_call: TRBV11-2
clone_size: few
j_call: TRBJ2-1

cdr3_aa: CATSKVLHEKLFF
cdr3_nt: TGTGCCACCAGCAAAGTTCTACATGAAAAACTGTTTTTT
d_call: .
v_call: TRBV15
clone_size: .
j_call: TRBJ1-4

cdr3_aa: CASSVAQGDGYTF
cdr3_nt: TGTGCCAGCAGCGTAGCACAGGGGGACGGCTACACCTTC
d_call: TRBD1
v_call: TRBV9
clone_size: .
j_call: TRBJ1-2

cdr3_aa: CSAPDRSQETQYF
cdr3_nt: TGCAGTGCCCCGGACAGGAGTCAAGAGACCCAGTACTTC
d_call: TRBD1
v_call: TRBV20-1
clone_size: few
j_call: TRBJ2-5

cdr3_aa: CASRTPQRLGGETQYF
cdr3_nt: TGTGCCAGCAGAACTCCCCAGAGGCTTGGGGGGGAGACCCAGTACTTC
d_call: .
v_call: TRBV6-6
clone_size: .
j_call: TRBJ2-5

cdr3_aa: CAISESTRPSGTQFF
cdr3_nt: TGTGCCATCAGTGAGTCGACTCGACCGTCAGGAACCCAGTTCTTC
d_call: .
v_call: TRBV10-3
clone_size: .
j_call: TRBJ2-1

cdr3_aa: CSVAGVEQPQHF
cdr3_nt: TGCAGCGTTGCAGGGGTCGAACAGCCCCAGCATTTT
d_call: .
v_call: TRBV29-1
clone_size: .
j_call: TRBJ1-5

cdr3_aa: CAISESSQVNEQYF
cdr3_nt: TGTGCCATCAGTGAGTCCTCGCAGGTCAATGAGCAGTACTTC
d_call: .
v_call: TRBV10-3
clone_size: .
j_call: TRBJ2-7

cdr3_aa: CASRPSGGAFYEQYF
cdr3_nt: TGTGCCAGCAGACCCAGCGGGGGGGCCTTCTACGAGCAGTACTTC
d_call: TRBD2
v_call: TRBV7-9
clone_size: few
j_call: TRBJ2-7

cdr3_aa: CASSQFFTSNEQFF
cdr3_nt: TGCGCCAGCAGCCAGTTCTTTACCAGCAATGAGCAGTTCTTC
d_call: .
v_call: TRBV4-1
clone_size: .
j_call: TRBJ2-1

cdr3_aa: CASRGYGYTF
cdr3_nt: TGTGCCAGCAGGGGATATGGCTACACCTTC
d_call: .
v_call: TRBV12-3/TRBV12-4
clone_size: many
j_call: TRBJ1-2

cdr3_aa: CASSLTGGQQETQYF
cdr3_nt: TGTGCCAGCAGCTTAACAGGCGGACAGCAAGAGACCCAGTACTTC
d_call: .
v_call: TRBV7-3
clone_size: .
j_call: TRBJ2-5

cdr3_aa: CSAARTGGYYEQYF
cdr3_nt: TGCAGTGCTGCCCGGACAGGGGGTTACTACGAGCAGTACTTC
d_call: TRBD1
v_call: TRBV20-1
clone_size: many
j_call: TRBJ2-7

cdr3_aa: CASSMISADTQYF
cdr3_nt: TGTGCCAGCAGTATGATTAGCGCAGATACGCAGTATTTT
d_call: .
v_call: TRBV12-3/TRBV12-4
clone_size: .
j_call: TRBJ2-3

cdr3_aa: CSVIPLKGAGYNEQFF
cdr3_nt: TGCAGTGTCATACCTCTCAAAGGAGCGGGCTACAATGAGCAGTTCTTC
d_call: .
v_call: TRBV20-1
clone_size: few
j_call: TRBJ2-1

cdr3_aa: CASGPSWDEQYF
cdr3_nt: TGCGCCAGCGGGCCAAGTTGGGACGAGCAGTACTTC
d_call: .
v_call: TRBV10-1
clone_size: .
j_call: TRBJ2-7

cdr3_aa: CASSRGVFSYEQYF
cdr3_nt: TGTGCCAGCAGTCGAGGGGTTTTCTCCTACGAGCAGTACTTC
d_call: .
v_call: TRBV27
clone_size: .
j_call: TRBJ2-7

cdr3_aa: CAISEAGTAADTQYF
cdr3_nt: TGTGCCATCAGTGAGGCAGGGACCGCGGCAGATACGCAGTATTTT
d_call: .
v_call: TRBV6-5
clone_size: .
j_call: TRBJ2-3

cdr3_aa: CASSLLQGVVYEQYF
cdr3_nt: TGCGCCAGCAGCTTGTTACAGGGTGTTGTCTACGAGCAGTACTTC
d_call: .
v_call: TRBV5-1
clone_size: .
j_call: TRBJ2-7

cdr3_aa: CASSPPGGPGETQYF
cdr3_nt: TGTGCCAGCAGTCCACCCGGAGGGCCCGGGGAGACCCAGTACTTC
d_call: .
v_call: TRBV28
clone_size: .
j_call: TRBJ2-5

cdr3_aa: CASSLALANYNEQYF
cdr3_nt: TGTGCCAGCAGCTTGGCACTAGCGAACTACAATGAGCAGTACTTC
d_call: TRBD2
v_call: TRBV11-2
clone_size: .
j_call: TRBJ2-7

cdr3_aa: CASSTTGGEQPQHF
cdr3_nt: TGTGCCAGCAGCACGACAGGGGGAGAGCAGCCCCAGCATTTT
d_call: TRBD1
v_call: TRBV12-3/TRBV12-4
clone_size: few
j_call: TRBJ1-5